A single sample is the source of the 2 T cell receptor beta chains below, sequenced in a study of CD8+ T cells in alopecia areata. The sequencing template was cDNA reverse transcribed from extracted RNA. Sequencing used immunoSEQ multiplex PCR; TCRdb keeps in-frame clones, though not all of them. The sample has fewer than 350,000 clones, 58% seen once; the top ten hold about 1.8%. Treatment here: oral pan-JAK inhibitor, 5-10 mg twice daily. The material was CD4+ T cells sorted from blood, obtained at week 24, from a patient treated with tofacitinib. The source is a human donor with alopecia areata.

The chain recombines TRBV2 with TRBJ2-1, with TRBD2 identical over 8 bases. The CDR3 contains 12 residues. V lost 8 bases to trimming and J lost 10 bases; unmatched junction nucleotides: 7. Germline V gene data show CDR1 as SNHLY and CDR2 as FYNNEI. CDR3 in DNA: TGTGCCAGCCGGGGTGGCGGGGGGGAGCAGTTCTTC. Translated: CASRGGGGEQFF.

The chain combines TRBV5-6 with TRBJ2-3; D is possibly TRBD1 (8 bases). CDR1 is SGHDT, CDR2 YYEEEE, per germline. V was trimmed by 3 bases and J by 2 bases, leaving 13 bases between them. The CDR3 runs to 15 residues. The CDR3 DNA is TGTGCCAGCAGCTCGACAGGGGACTACACAGATACGCAGTATTTT. This translates into CASSSTGDYTDTQYF.